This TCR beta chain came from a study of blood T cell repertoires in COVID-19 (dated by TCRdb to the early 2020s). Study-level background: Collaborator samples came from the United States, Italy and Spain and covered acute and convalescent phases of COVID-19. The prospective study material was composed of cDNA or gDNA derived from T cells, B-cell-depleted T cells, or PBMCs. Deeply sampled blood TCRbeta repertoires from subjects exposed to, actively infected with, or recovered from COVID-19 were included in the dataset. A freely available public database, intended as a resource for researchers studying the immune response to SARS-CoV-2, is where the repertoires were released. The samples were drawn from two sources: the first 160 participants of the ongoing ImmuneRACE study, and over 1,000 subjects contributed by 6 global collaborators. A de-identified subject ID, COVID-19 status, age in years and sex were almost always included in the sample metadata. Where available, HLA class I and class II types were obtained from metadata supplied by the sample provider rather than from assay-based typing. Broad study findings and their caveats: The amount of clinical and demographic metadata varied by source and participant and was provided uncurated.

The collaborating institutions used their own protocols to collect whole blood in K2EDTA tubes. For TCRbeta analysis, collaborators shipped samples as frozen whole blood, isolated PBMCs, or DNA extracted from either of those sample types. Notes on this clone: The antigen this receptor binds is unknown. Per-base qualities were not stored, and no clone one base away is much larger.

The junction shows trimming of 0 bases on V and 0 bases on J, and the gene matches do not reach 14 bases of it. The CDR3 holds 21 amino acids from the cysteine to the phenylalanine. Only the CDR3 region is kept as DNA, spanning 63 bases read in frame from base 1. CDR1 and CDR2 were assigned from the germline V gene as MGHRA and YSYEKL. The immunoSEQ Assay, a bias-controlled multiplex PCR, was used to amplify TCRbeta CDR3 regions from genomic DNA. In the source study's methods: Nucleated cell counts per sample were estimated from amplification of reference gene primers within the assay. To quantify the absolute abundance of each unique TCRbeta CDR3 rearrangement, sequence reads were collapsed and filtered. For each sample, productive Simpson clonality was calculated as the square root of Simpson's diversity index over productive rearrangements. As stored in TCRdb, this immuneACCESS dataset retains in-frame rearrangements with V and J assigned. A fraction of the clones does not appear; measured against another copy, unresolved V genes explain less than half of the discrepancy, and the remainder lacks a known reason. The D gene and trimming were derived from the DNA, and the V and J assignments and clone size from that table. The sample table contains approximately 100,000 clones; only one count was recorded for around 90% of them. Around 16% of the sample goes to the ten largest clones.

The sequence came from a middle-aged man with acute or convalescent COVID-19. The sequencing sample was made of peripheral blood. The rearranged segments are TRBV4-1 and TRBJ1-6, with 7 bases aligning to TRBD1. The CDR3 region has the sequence CASSQEGQVRASSSYNSPLHF. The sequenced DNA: TGCGCCAGCAGCCAAGAAGGACAGGTTCGGGCCAGCAGCTCCTATAATTCACCCCTCCACTTT.